The 24 T cell receptor beta chains below were found in one sample sequenced in a study of blood T cell repertoires in COVID-19. Assay: immunoSEQ multiplex PCR; the TCRdb copy retains only in-frame clones and omits some. The sample consists of 150,000 to 200,000 clones, about 88% of them appearing once. The sample taken for sequencing was peripheral blood. Receptor source: a woman in her 30s with active or convalescent COVID-19.

The chain employs TRBV11-2 and TRBJ2-3; perhaps TRBD2 as D (7 bases). This CDR3 is built from 15 residues. Trimming shortened V by 7 bases and J by 0 bases, and 14 bases separated the two germline ends. Germline V gene data show CDR1 as SGHAT and CDR2 as FQNNGV. The CDR3 region is CASIGRGLSTDTQYF. The CDR3 region has the DNA TGTGCCAGCATTGGCAGGGGACTAAGCACAGATACGCAGTATTTT.

The chain combines TRBV7-2 with TRBJ1-1; 7 bases are shared with TRBD1. In germline, CDR1 is SGHTA, CDR2 FQGNSA. With V trimmed by 6 bases and J by 4 bases, 8 bases remained unmatched. The CDR3 totals 14 residues. The chain's CDR3 is CASSTTPGGTEAFF. DNA for the CDR3: TGTGCCAGCAGTACTACCCCAGGGGGCACTGAAGCTTTCTTT.

This chain links TRBV13 with TRBJ2-3; no clear D gene. The CDR3 has 13 residues. Between the trimmed V and J ends, which lost 5 bases and 5 bases, there was a span of 11 bases. Germline V lookup: CDR1 PRHDT, CDR2 FYEKMQ (reference sequence). In DNA, the CDR3 is TGTGCCAGCAGCCCGTTTGTTGTAGATACGCAGTATTTT. It specifies CASSPFVVDTQYF.

V usage is TRBV6-2 or TRBV6-3 and J usage is TRBJ2-3, with D possibly being TRBD2 (7 bases). Between the trimmed V and J ends, which lost 2 bases and 10 bases, there was a span of 22 bases. The CDR3 runs 16 residues. Germline CDR1 reads MNHEY; CDR2 reads SVGEGT. CDR3: CASSYGGGALEGAQYF. In DNA form, the CDR3 reads TGTGCCAGCAGTTACGGTGGGGGGGCCCTAGAAGGAGCGCAGTATTTT.

V and J are TRBV28 and TRBJ2-7; D might be TRBD2 (7 bases). Per germline, CDR1 MDHEN and CDR2 SYDVKM. This CDR3 has 15 residues. Trimming cost V 5 bases and J 4 bases, with 18 bases left between them. CDR3 loop: CASSPGGGSKYEQYF. CDR3 nucleotide sequence: TGTGCCAGCAGTCCCGGGGGCGGGAGCAAATACGAGCAGTACTTC.

The V gene is TRBV6-8, the J gene TRBJ2-3; no clear D gene. CDR3 size: 13 residues. The germline gives CDR1 MNHGY, CDR2 SAAAGT. V was clipped by 6 bases and J by 0 bases, with 7 bases between them. The CDR3 coding sequence is TGTGCCAGCAGGCAGGTCAGCACAGATACGCAGTATTTT. Encoded protein: CASRQVSTDTQYF.

This clone appeared a single time. The chain employs TRBV29-1 and TRBJ1-1; 12 bases agree with TRBD1. V was pared by 5 bases and J by 1 base, with 8 bases of the junction left unmatched. The CDR3 spans 16 residues. CDR1 and CDR2 from the germline V gene are SQVTM and ANQGSEA. The CDR3 protein is CSVPGTGGLGNTEAFF. DNA of the CDR3: TGCAGCGTTCCCGGGACAGGGGGCCTAGGGAACACTGAAGCTTTCTTT.

The rearrangement uses TRBV7-9 and TRBJ1-1; the match to TRBD1 covers 8 bases. After removal of 5 bases from V and 1 base from J, the junction contained 9 bases not matched to a gene. The CDR3 is 16 residues long. CDR1 SEHNR and CDR2 FQNEAQ come from the germline V gene (reference sequence). As DNA, the CDR3 is TGTGCCAGCAGCCCTAGTTGGACAGGGCAGAACACTGAAGCTTTCTTT. This translates into CASSPSWTGQNTEAFF.

With respect to this clone: A junction end diverges from the germline sequence, so it may reflect a read error. The CDR3 bases are TGTGCTAGCAGCTTATACGGGGATAGTGGAAACACCATATATTTT. Protein sequence: CASSLYGDSGNTIYF. The gene calls are TRBV7-7 and TRBJ1-3; D is ambiguous. The germline V gene encodes CDR1 SSHAT and CDR2 FNYEAQ (reference sequence). The CDR3 is made up of 15 amino acids.

This rearrangement joins TRBV29-1 to TRBJ1-5; D ambiguous. V was shortened by 4 bases and J by 0 bases, with 4 bases between the two germline ends. The germline V gene has CDR1 SQVTM and CDR2 ANQGSEA. The CDR3 is made up of 12 amino acids. In DNA form, the CDR3 reads TGCAGCGTTGCATTTAGCAATCAGCCCCAGCATTTT. Translation gives CSVAFSNQPQHF. Variable domain in full (rest from reference TRBV29-1 and TRBJ1-5): SAVISQKPSRDICQRGTSLTIQCQVDSQVTMMFWYRQQPGQSLTLIATANQGSEATYESGFVIDKFPISRPNLTFSTLTVSNMSPEDSSIYLCSVAFSNQPQHFGDGTRLSIL.

This sequence joins TRBV7-8 and TRBJ1-2; possibly TRBD1 for D (5 bases). V dropped 5 bases and J dropped 6 bases, with 7 bases sitting between them. The germline gives CDR1 SGHVS, CDR2 FQNEAQ. The CDR3 totals 11 residues. The CDR3 DNA follows: TGTGCCAGCAGCCGACAGAATGGCTACACCTTC. It codes for CASSRQNGYTF.

This sequence joins TRBV9 and TRBJ2-3; TRBD2 is a possible D gene (5 bases). This CDR3 contains 16 residues. Deletions cut 1 base from V and 0 bases from J, with 12 bases between. The germline V gene encodes CDR1 SGDLS and CDR2 YYNGEE. As DNA, the CDR3 is TGTGCCAGCAGCGTATCCGGAGGCGGGAGCACAGATACGCAGTATTTT. Amino acids: CASSVSGGGSTDTQYF.

The V gene is TRBV30, the J gene TRBJ1-4; D not resolved. From germline, CDR1 is GTSNPN and CDR2 SVGIG (reference sequence). The CDR3 runs 15 residues. V dropped 4 bases and J dropped 1 base, with 13 bases sitting between them. CDR3 amino acids: CAWTPLRGTNEKLFF. CDR3 in DNA: TGTGCCTGGACCCCCCTCCGGGGAACTAATGAAAAACTGTTTTTT.

The rearrangement uses TRBV9 and TRBJ1-4; no definite D call. The V end lost 1 base, the J end lost 6 bases, and 13 bases lay between the germline ends. The germline V gene encodes CDR1 SGDLS and CDR2 YYNGEE. The CDR3 spans 15 residues. CDR3 sequence (DNA): TGTGCCAGCAGCGTATCGGGAAACCGCGATGAAAAACTGTTTTTT. Amino acids: CASSVSGNRDEKLFF. Full variable domain (rest looked up from reference TRBV9 and TRBJ1-4): DSGVTQTPKHLITATGQRVTLRCSPRSGDLSVYWYQQSLDQGLQFLIQYYNGEERAKGNILERFSAQQFPDLHSELNLSSLELGDSALYFCASSVSGNRDEKLFFGSGTQLSVL.

This clone showed up just a few times. The chain uses TRBV5-1 and TRBJ2-3; 7 nucleotides agree with TRBD2. Trimming took 1 base from V and 5 from J; bases not matched to a gene: 4. The CDR3 spans 14 residues. Germline CDR1 is SGHRS and CDR2 is YFSETQ. The CDR3 coding sequence is TGCGCCAGCAGCTTGCGGGGGGTTGAAGATACGCAGTATTTT. Protein product: CASSLRGVEDTQYF.

The V call is TRBV11-2, the J call TRBJ2-3; TRBD2 aligns across 9 bases. The length of the CDR3 is 15 residues. The trim removed 5 bases at V and 4 bases at J, leaving 7 bases unmatched. The V gene's germline CDR1 is SGHAT and CDR2 FQNNGV. The CDR3 loop reads CASSVTSGLPDTQYF. In nucleotides, the CDR3 is TGTGCCAGCAGCGTAACTAGCGGGCTCCCAGATACGCAGTATTTT.

The CDR3 loop reads CASSRGATVEGYEQYF. CDR3 in DNA: TGCGCCAGCAGCCGTGGGGCAACGGTGGAGGGCTACGAGCAGTACTTC. The V call is TRBV4-1, the J call TRBJ2-7, with D perhaps TRBD2 (6 bases). This CDR3 has 16 amino acids. CDR1 is MGHRA, CDR2 YSYEKL, per germline. Trimming took off 4 bases at V and 3 bases at J, with 19 bases between the two ends.

In its sample, this clone was seen once. The V and J genes are TRBV19 and TRBJ1-5; no clear D gene. CDR3 length: 13 amino acids. Trimming pared 2 bases from V and 7 bases from J, leaving 9 bases between. Germline CDR1 and CDR2: LNHDA and SQIVND (reference sequence). CDR3 in amino acids: CASSIYSWQPQHF. The CDR3, as DNA: TGTGCCAGTAGTATATACAGTTGGCAGCCCCAGCATTTT.

This chain links TRBV9 with TRBJ1-2; no definite D call. Germline V CDR1 and CDR2: SGDLS, YYNGEE. V was clipped by 2 bases and J by 10 bases, with 15 bases between them. The CDR3 spans 13 residues. CDR3 amino acids: CASSVEGLGTYTF. The CDR3 region has the DNA TGTGCCAGCAGCGTGGAGGGTCTTGGTACCTACACCTTC.

This chain links TRBV9 with TRBJ1-5; 7 bases map to TRBD1. The CDR3 is 15 residues long. After removal of 5 bases from V and 3 bases from J, the junction contained 8 bases not matched to a gene. CDR1 and CDR2 (germline): SGDLS, YYNGEE. CDR3 nucleotides: TGTGCCAGCAGTCCCCAGGGGGACACCAATCAGCCCCAGCATTTT. Translating gives CASSPQGDTNQPQHF.

The chain links TRBV6-5 to TRBJ2-1; 8 positions match TRBD2. The V segment lost 4 bases and the J segment 7 bases; nucleotides outside the gene matches: 9. CDR3 length: 15 residues. The germline V gene has CDR1 MNHEY and CDR2 SVGAGI. The CDR3 coding sequence is TGTGCCAGCAGTTTATTAGCGGGGATTCGTAATGAGCAGTTCTTC. Translating gives CASSLLAGIRNEQFF.

The rearrangement joins TRBV10-3 to TRBJ1-6, with a possible D match to TRBD1 (6 bases). The V end was cut by 0 bases, the J end by 10 bases, with 10 bases between. In germline, CDR1 is ENHRY, CDR2 SYGVKD. This CDR3 has 14 amino acids. CDR3 nucleotides: TGTGCCATCAGTGAGTCCAGGGGCGACTCACCCCTCCACTTT. Its translation is CAISESRGDSPLHF.

V usage is TRBV5-1 and J usage is TRBJ2-1, with no clear D. V was shortened by 0 bases and J by 5 bases, with 12 bases between the two germline ends. The CDR3 is made up of 15 amino acids. CDR1 SGHRS and CDR2 YFSETQ come from the germline V gene. For the CDR3, the DNA is TGCGCCAGCAGCTTGGGTGCGGTTCCTAACAATGAGCAGTTCTTC. This gives the protein CASSLGAVPNNEQFF.

The chain employs TRBV9 and TRBJ2-2; 8 bases agree with TRBD2. The germline V gene encodes CDR1 SGDLS and CDR2 YYNGEE. This CDR3 has 15 amino acids. V lost 1 base, J lost 4 bases, and 3 bases stayed unmatched. CDR3 protein: CASSVLSGSTGELFF. In DNA, the CDR3 is TGTGCCAGCAGCGTACTCAGCGGGAGCACCGGGGAGCTGTTTTTT.